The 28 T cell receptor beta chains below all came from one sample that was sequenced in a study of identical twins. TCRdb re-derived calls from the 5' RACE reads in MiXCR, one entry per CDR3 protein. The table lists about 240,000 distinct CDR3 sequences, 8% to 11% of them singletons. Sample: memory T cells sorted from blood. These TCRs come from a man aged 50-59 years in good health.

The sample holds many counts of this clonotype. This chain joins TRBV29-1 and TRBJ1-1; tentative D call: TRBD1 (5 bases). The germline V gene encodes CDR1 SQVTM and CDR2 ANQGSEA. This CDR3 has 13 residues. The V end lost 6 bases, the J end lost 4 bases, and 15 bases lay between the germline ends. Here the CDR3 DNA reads TGCAGCGTCGCGGGGGTTTGGGGCACTGAAGCTTTCTTT. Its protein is CSVAGVWGTEAFF. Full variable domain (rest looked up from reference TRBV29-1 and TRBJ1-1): SAVISQKPSRDICQRGTSLTIQCQVDSQVTMMFWYRQQPGQSLTLIATANQGSEATYESGFVIDKFPISRPNLTFSTLTVSNMSPEDSSIYLCSVAGVWGTEAFFGQGTRLTVV.

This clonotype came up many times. The CDR3 spells CASSLAAGREKLFF. In DNA, the CDR3 is TGCGCCAGCAGCTTGGCCGCGGGAAGAGAAAAACTGTTTTTT. The chain carries TRBV5-1 and TRBJ1-4, with D uncertain. V lost 0 bases and J lost 8, with 11 bases in between. This CDR3 has 14 residues. The germline CDR1 and CDR2 sequences are SGHRS and YFSETQ.

CDR3 sequence: CASSLNQGGGTDTQYF. The CDR3 DNA is TGTGCCAGCAGCTTAAATCAGGGAGGTGGTACAGATACGCAGTATTTT. The V and J genes are TRBV7-2 and TRBJ2-3; D may be TRBD2 (6 bases). V was pared by 2 bases and J by 3 bases, with 15 bases between. This CDR3 comprises 16 residues. CDR1 is SGHTA, CDR2 FQGNSA, per germline.

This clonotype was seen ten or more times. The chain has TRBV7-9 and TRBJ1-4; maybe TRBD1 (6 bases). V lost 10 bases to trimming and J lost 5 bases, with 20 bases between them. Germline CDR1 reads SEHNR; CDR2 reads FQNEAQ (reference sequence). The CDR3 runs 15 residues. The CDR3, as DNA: TGTGCCAACACCCCATACAGGGACCGCAATGAAAAACTGTTTTTT. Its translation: CANTPYRDRNEKLFF.

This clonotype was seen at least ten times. The CDR3 loop is CASSFMRGGPDNQETQYF. The CDR3 nucleotides are TGTGCCAGCAGTTTTATGCGGGGGGGCCCCGATAATCAAGAGACCCAGTACTTC. The chain has TRBV28 and TRBJ2-5; 9 bases are a match to TRBD2. From germline, CDR1 is MDHEN and CDR2 SYDVKM. With V trimmed by 3 bases and J by 2 bases, 13 bases remained unmatched. CDR3 length: 18 residues.

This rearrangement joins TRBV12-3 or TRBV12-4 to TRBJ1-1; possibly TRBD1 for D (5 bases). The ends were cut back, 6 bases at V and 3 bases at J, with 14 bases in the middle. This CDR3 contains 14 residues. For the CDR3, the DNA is TGTGCCAGCAGCCACGGGGGGGGTGACACTGAAGCTTTCTTT. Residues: CASSHGGGDTEAFF.

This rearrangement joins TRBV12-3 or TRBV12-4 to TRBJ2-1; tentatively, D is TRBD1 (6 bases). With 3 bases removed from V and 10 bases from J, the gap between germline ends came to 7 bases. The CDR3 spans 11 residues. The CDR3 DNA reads TGTGCCAGCAGTTTTGGGGGCGAGCAGTTCTTC. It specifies CASSFGGEQFF.

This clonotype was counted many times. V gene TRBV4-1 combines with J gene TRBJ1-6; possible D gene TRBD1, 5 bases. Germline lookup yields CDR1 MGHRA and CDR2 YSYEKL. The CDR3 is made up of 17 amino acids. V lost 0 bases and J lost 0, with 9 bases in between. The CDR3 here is CASSQEWGDSYNSPLHF. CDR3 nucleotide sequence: TGCGCCAGCAGCCAAGAGTGGGGGGACTCCTATAATTCACCCCTCCACTTT.

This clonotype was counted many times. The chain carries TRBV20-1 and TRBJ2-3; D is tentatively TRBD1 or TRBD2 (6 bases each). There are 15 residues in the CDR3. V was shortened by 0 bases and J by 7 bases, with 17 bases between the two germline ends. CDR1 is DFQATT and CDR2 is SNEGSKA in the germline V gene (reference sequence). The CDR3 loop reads CSARDRMAGQHTQYF. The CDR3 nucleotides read TGCAGTGCTAGAGATCGAATGGCGGGACAACATACGCAGTATTTT.

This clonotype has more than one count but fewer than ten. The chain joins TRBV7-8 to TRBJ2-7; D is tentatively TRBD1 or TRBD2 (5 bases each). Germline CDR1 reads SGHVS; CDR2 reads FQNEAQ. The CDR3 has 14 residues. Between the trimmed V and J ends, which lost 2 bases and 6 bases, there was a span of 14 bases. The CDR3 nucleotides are TGTGCCAGCAGCTTATTAGGGAAGGGGAGCGAGCAGTACTTC. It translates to CASSLLGKGSEQYF.

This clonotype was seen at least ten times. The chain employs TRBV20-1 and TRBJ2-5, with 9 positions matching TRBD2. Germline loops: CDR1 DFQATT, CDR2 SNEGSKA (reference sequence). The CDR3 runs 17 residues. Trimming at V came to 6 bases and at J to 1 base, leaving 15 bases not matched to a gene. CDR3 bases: TGCAGTGCCCCCGGCCCCGTGACTAGCGGAAGCCAAGAGACCCAGTACTTC. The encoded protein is CSAPGPVTSGSQETQYF.

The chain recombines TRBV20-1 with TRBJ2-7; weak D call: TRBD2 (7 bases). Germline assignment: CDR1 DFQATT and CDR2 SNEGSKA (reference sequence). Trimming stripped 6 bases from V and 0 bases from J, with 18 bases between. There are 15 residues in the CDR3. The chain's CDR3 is CSAKPGRGSSYEQYF. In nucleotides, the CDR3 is TGCAGTGCCAAGCCGGGGAGGGGGAGCTCCTACGAGCAGTACTTC.

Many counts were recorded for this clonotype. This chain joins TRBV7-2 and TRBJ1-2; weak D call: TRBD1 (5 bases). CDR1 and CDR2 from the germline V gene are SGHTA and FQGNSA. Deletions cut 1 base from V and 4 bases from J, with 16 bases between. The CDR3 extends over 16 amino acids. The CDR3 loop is CASSLVITGRLYGYTF. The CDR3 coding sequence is TGTGCCAGCAGCTTAGTGATTACGGGGCGTCTCTATGGCTACACCTTC.

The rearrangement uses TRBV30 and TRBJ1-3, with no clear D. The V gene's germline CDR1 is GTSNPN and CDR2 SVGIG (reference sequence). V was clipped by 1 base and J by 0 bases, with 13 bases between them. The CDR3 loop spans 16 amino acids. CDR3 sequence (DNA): TGTGCCTGGAGTGATTCGGTCCGCCTCTCTGGAAACACCATATATTTT. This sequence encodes CAWSDSVRLSGNTIYF.

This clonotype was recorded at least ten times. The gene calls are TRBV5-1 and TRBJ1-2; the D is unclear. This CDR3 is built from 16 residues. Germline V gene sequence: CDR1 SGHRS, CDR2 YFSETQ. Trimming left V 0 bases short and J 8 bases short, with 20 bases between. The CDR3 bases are TGCGCCAGCAGCTTGGGGCATGCGAGCACGGTACGAGGCTACACCTTC. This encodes CASSLGHASTVRGYTF. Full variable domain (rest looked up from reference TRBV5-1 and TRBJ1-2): KAGVTQTPRYLIKTRGQQVTLSCSPISGHRSVSWYQQTPGQGLQFLFEYFSETQRNKGNFPGRFSGRQFSNSRSEMNVSTLELGDSALYLCASSLGHASTVRGYTFGSGTRLTVV.

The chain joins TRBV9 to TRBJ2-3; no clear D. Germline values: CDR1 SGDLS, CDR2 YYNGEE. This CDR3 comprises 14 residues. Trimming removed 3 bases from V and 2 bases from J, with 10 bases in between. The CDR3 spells CASSGLRPTDTQYF. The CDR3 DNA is TGTGCCAGCAGCGGACTTCGTCCCACAGATACGCAGTATTTT. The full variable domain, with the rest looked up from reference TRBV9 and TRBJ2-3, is DSGVTQTPKHLITATGQRVTLRCSPRSGDLSVYWYQQSLDQGLQFLIQYYNGEERAKGNILERFSAQQFPDLHSELNLSSLELGDSALYFCASSGLRPTDTQYFGPGTRLTVL.

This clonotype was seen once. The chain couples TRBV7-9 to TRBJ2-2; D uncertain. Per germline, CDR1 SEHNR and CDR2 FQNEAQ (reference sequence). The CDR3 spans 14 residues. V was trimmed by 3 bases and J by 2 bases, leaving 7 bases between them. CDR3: CASSFEVNTGELFF. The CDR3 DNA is TGTGCCAGCAGCTTTGAGGTCAACACCGGGGAGCTGTTTTTT.

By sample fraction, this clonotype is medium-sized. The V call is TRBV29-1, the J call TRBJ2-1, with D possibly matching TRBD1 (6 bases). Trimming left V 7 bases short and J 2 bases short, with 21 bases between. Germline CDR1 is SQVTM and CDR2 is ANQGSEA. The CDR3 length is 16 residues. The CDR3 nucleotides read TGCAGCGCCTTACCCCCAGGGGAGTTTACCTACAATGAGCAGTTCTTC. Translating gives CSALPPGEFTYNEQFF.

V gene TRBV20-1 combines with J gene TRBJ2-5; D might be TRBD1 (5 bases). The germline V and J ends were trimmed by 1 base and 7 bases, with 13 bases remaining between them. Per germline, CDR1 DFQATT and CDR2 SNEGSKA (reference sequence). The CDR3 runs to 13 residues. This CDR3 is CSARAQAERTQYF. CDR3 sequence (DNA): TGCAGTGCTAGAGCACAGGCAGAACGGACCCAGTACTTC.

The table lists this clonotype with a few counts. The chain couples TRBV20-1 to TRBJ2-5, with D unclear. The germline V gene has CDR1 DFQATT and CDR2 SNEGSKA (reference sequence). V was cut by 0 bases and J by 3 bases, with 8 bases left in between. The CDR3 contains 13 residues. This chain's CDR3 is CSARDSNEETQYF. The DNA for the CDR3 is TGCAGTGCTAGAGATTCGAATGAAGAGACCCAGTACTTC.

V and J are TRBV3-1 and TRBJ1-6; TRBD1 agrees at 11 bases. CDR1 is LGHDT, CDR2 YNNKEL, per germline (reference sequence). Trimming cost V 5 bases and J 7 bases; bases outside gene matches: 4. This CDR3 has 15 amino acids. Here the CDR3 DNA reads TGTGCCAGCAGCTTCCGGGACAGGGGGAATTCACCCCTCCACTTT. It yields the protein CASSFRDRGNSPLHF.

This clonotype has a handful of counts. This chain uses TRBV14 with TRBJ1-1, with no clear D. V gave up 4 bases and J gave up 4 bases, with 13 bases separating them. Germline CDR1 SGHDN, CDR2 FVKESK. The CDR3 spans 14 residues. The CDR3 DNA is TGTGCCAGCAGCCGTTCACAGCATAGCACTGAAGCTTTCTTT. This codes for CASSRSQHSTEAFF.

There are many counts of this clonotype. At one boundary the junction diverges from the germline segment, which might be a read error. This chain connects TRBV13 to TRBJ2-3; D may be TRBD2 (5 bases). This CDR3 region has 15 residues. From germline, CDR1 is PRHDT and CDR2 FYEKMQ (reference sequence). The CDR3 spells CASSRRLPSTDAQYF. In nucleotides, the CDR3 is TGTGCCAGCAGCCGACGCCTACCTAGCACAGATGCGCAGTATTTT.

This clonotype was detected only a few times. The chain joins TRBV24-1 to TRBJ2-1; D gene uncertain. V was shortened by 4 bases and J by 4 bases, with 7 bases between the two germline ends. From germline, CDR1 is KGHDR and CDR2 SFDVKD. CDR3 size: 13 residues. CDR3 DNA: TGTGCCACCAGTGACTCCATATACAATGAGCAGTTCTTC. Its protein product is CATSDSIYNEQFF.

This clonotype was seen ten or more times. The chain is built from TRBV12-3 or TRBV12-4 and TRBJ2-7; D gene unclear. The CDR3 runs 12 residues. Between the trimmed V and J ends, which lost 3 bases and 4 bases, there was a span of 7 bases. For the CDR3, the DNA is TGTGCCAGCAGTTTCTGGGCTTACGAGCAGTACTTC. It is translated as CASSFWAYEQYF.

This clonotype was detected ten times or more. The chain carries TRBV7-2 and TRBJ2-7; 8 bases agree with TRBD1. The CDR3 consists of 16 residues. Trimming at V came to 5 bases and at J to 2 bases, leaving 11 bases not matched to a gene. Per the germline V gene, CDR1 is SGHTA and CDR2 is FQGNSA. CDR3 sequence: CASSLYPGQATYEQYF. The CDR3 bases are TGTGCCAGCAGCCTCTACCCGGGACAGGCGACCTACGAGCAGTACTTC.

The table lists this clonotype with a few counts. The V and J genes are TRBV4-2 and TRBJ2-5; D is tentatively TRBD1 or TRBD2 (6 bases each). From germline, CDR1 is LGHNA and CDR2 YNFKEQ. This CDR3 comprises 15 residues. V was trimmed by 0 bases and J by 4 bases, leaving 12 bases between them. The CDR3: CASSQDLGGPETQYF. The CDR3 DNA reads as TGTGCCAGCAGCCAAGATTTGGGGGGCCCAGAGACCCAGTACTTC.

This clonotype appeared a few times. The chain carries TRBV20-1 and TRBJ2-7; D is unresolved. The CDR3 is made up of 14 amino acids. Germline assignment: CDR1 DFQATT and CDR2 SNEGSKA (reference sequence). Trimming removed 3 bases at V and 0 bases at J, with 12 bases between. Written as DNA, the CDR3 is TGCAGTGCTAGTGGGCAACCGAGCTCCTACGAGCAGTACTTC. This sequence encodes CSASGQPSSYEQYF.